These T cell receptor beta chains were read from a single sample in a study of blood T cell repertoires in COVID-19. Clones were sequenced by immunoSEQ multiplex PCR, and TCRdb holds only the in-frame ones, with some missing. The table lists over 200,000 clones, about 90% of them singletons, with roughly 16% in the top ten. The specimen was PBMCs or T cells enriched from blood (not recorded which). These receptors were collected from a man under 40 who had been exposed to COVID-19. CDR3s include the opening cysteine and the closing phenylalanine or tryptophan. A row's size may be missing; if present it is once, few, many or a size class.

CDR3aa | abundance | j_gene | v_gene
CASRPSPGGSGIQPQHF | - | TRBJ1-5 | TRBV5-1
CATSDRTGTAFF | - | TRBJ1-1 | TRBV24-1
CASSEGRIYSYEQYF | - | TRBJ2-7 | TRBV6-1
CASSLGNAGQGEAFF | - | TRBJ1-1 | TRBV11-3
CATRPEAQGYGYTF | - | TRBJ1-2 | TRBV15
CASSFLSGGFYEQYF | once | TRBJ2-7 | TRBV5-6
CASSQTREETQYF | - | TRBJ2-5 | TRBV4-2
CASSTRAGASYNEQFF | - | TRBJ2-1 | TRBV27
CASNQQGAGDTQYF | - | TRBJ2-3 | TRBV19
CASRAGSTGELFF | - | TRBJ2-2 | TRBV7-2
CASSLVGGEGGKLFF | - | TRBJ1-4 | TRBV7-2
CASSLVDSSYTEAFF | few | TRBJ1-1 | TRBV23-1
CASSRGQVNQPQHF | - | TRBJ1-5 | TRBV19
CASRARGLASEQYF | - | TRBJ2-7 | TRBV5-1
CASSLDPGGLDTQYF | - | TRBJ2-3 | TRBV5-5
CASSRTGGREKLFF | - | TRBJ1-4 | TRBV7-9
CASQVRGAGGETQYF | - | TRBJ2-5 | TRBV2
CASRHAGRLNTEAFF | - | TRBJ1-1 | TRBV4-1
CAIPIALDKPTDTQYF | - | TRBJ2-3 | TRBV5-4
CASSRLQGETEAFF | - | TRBJ1-1 | TRBV6-5
CASSSKPGADTQYF | - | TRBJ2-3 | TRBV5-1
CASKQPGLANEQFF | - | TRBJ2-1 | TRBV6-5